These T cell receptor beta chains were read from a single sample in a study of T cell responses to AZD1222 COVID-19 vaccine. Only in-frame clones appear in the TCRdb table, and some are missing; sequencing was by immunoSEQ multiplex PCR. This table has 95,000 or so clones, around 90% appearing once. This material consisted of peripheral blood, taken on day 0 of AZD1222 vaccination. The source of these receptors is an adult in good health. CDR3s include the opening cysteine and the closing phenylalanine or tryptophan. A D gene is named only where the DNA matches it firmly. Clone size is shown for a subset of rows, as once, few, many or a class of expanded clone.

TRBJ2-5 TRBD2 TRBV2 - TGTGCCAGCAGCGGACTAGCGGGGGCCCAAGAGACCCAGTACTTC CASSGLAGAQETQYF
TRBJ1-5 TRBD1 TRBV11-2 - TGTGCCAGCAGCAAGGACAGGGGAAATCAGCCCCAGCATTTT CASSKDRGNQPQHF
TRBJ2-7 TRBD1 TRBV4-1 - TGCGCCAGCAGCCAAGAACAGGGGGGATTCTCCTACGAGCAGTACTTC CASSQEQGGFSYEQYF
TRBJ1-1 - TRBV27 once TGTGCCAGCAGTTTCTCGTTGGCGACCGAAGCTTTCTTT CASSFSLATEAFF
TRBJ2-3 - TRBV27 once TGTGCCAGCAGTTGGGTTAGTACGGATACGCAGTATTTT CASSWVSTDTQYF
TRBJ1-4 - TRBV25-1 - TGTGCCAGCAGTGTACGGCATAATGAAAAACTGTTTTTT CASSVRHNEKLFF
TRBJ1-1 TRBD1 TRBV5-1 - TGCGCCAGCAGCTTGGGGGACAGGGGTGGAACTGAAGCTTTCTTT CASSLGDRGGTEAFF
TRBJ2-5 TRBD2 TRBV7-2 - TGTGCCAGCAGCATCCGGCGGGGGGGGGAGACCCAGTACTTC CASSIRRGGETQYF
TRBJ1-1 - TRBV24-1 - TGTGCCACCTCCGCCGGGGGGACTGAAGCTTTCTTT CATSAGGTEAFF
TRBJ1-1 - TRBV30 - TGTGCCTGGAGTGTACGGGGAGGCACTGAAGCTTTCTTT CAWSVRGGTEAFF
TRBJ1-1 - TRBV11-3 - TGTGCCAGCAGCTTTTCTGTGAACACTGAAGCTTTCTTT CASSFSVNTEAFF
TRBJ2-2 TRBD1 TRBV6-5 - TGTGCCAGCAGTTACTCGACAGGGAATACCGGGGAGCTGTTTTTT CASSYSTGNTGELFF
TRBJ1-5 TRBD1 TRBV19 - TGTGCCAGTAGTATTTACGGCAGGGGGGGCAATCAGCCCCAGCATTTT CASSIYGRGGNQPQHF
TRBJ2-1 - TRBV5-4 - TGTGCCAGCAGCTTGGCGGGGACTTACAATGAGCAGTTCTTC CASSLAGTYNEQFF
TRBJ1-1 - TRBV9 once TGTGCCAGCAGCGTAAGTACAGGGCAAGTCACTGAAGCTTTCTTT CASSVSTGQVTEAFF
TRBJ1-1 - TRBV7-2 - TGTGCCAGCAGCTTAGCCGGGGGCCCGAACACTGAAGCTTTCTTT CASSLAGGPNTEAFF
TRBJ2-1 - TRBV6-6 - TGTGCCAGCAGTTACCCATGGGACTCGCAGTTCTTC CASSYPWDSQFF
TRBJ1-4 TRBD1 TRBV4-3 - TGCGCCAGCAGCCCAGGACAGGAGACTGAAAAACTGTTTTTT CASSPGQETEKLFF
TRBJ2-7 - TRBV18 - TGTGCCAGCTCACCCCTTCCCGGGCCCCTGGTCCCCTACGAGCAGTACTTC CASSPLPGPLVPYEQYF
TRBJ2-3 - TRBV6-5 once TGTGCCAGCAGTCGGAAGCCAGATACGCAGTATTTT CASSRKPDTQYF
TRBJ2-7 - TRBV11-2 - TGTGCCAGCAGCTTGCAACGGGGGCAGGGCCACGAGCAGTACTTC CASSLQRGQGHEQYF
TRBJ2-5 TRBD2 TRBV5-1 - TGCGCCAGCAGCTTGGGTAGCGGGGACCAAGAGACCCAGTACTTC CASSLGSGDQETQYF
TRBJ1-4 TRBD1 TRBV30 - TGTGCCTGGAGTTTTTGGAGGGGGCTGACGACAACTAATGAAAAACTGTTTTTT CAWSFWRGLTTTNEKLFF
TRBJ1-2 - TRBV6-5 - TGTGCCAGCAGTTCCCACAGGGCGTATAACTATGGCTACACCTTC CASSSHRAYNYGYTF
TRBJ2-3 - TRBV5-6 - TGTGCCAGCAGCCTTCGACAATCCGCTAGCACAGATACGCAGTATTTT CASSLRQSASTDTQYF
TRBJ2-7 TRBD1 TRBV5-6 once TGTGCCAGCAGTGCCGGGACAGGGTTCAACGAGCAGTACTTC CASSAGTGFNEQYF
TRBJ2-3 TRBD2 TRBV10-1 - TGCGCCAGCAGTGAGGGGAGCGGGGGGAGCACAGATACGCAGTATTTT CASSEGSGGSTDTQYF
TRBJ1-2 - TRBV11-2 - TGTGCCAGCAGCCCTCTGACAGGAAGGCATGGCTACACCTTC CASSPLTGRHGYTF
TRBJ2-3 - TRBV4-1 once TGCGCCAGCAGCCAAGGCCCTTTCACAGATACGCAGTATTTT CASSQGPFTDTQYF
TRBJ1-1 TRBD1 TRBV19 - TGTGCCAGTAGTATACCGGGACAGAGTAACACTGAAGCTTTCTTT CASSIPGQSNTEAFF
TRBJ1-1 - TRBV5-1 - TGCGCCAGCAGCTTCGGGCAGGGGATGGCGAACACTGAAGCTTTCTTT CASSFGQGMANTEAFF
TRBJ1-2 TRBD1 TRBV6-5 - TGTGCCAGCCACGAGGGGACAGACGATGGCTACACCTTC CASHEGTDDGYTF
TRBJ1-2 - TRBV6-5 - TGTGCCAGCAGTAAAACGACAGCTGGCTACACCTTC CASSKTTAGYTF
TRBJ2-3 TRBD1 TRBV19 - TGTGCCAGTAGTATAGATAGAACAGGGGGTACAGATACGCAGTATTTT CASSIDRTGGTDTQYF
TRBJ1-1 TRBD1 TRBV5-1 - TGCGCCAGCAGCTTGGAGGTAGGGGGCCACACTGAAGCTTTCTTT CASSLEVGGHTEAFF
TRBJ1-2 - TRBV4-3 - TGCGCCAGCAGCCCAAGGGCGGTAGAACCGGCCTTGTATGGCTACACCTTC CASSPRAVEPALYGYTF
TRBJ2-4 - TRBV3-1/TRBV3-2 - TGTGCCAGCAGCCTCAGGCGTCCCATTTGCAAAAAAAACATTCAGTACTTC CASSLRRPICKKNIQYF
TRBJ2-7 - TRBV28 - TGTGCCAGCAGTCGCAGTAATGCACCGCCCTACGAGCAGTACTTC CASSRSNAPPYEQYF
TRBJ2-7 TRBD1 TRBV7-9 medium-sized TGTGCCAGCAGCCCCGCTGGACAGGGGATATACGAGCAGTACTTC CASSPAGQGIYEQYF
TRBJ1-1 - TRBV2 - TGTGCCAGCAGTGAAGGCGGAGGGGGATACACTGAAGCTTTCTTT CASSEGGGGYTEAFF
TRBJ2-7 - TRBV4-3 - TGCGCCAGCAGCCAAGACCTGGACAACTACGAGCAGTACTTC CASSQDLDNYEQYF
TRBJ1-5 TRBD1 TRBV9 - TGTGCCAGCAGCGCCGGGACAGTCCTAAATCAGCCCCAGCATTTT CASSAGTVLNQPQHF
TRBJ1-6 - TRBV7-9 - TGTGCCAGCAGCTTTCCTCTGGGGAATTCACCCCTCCACTTT CASSFPLGNSPLHF
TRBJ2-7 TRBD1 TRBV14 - TGTGCCAGCAGCCTGGACAGGGCGGAGGACGAGCAGTACTTC CASSLDRAEDEQYF
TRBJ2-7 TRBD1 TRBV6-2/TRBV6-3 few TGTGCCAGCAGTTACTCGGGTGACTTCGGACAGGGTCCCGAGCAGTACTTC CASSYSGDFGQGPEQYF
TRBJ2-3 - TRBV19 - TGTGCCAGTAGTATCATGAAGGGGGGGCGGGATACGCAGTATTTT CASSIMKGGRDTQYF
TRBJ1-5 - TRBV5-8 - TGTGCCAGCAGCTTGGCCGCACGGACTCAAGTTAGCAATCAGCCCCAGCATTTT CASSLAARTQVSNQPQHF
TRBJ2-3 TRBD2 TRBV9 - TGTGCCAGCAGCCTCCGCGGGACTAGTGCTACAGATACGCAGTATTTT CASSLRGTSATDTQYF
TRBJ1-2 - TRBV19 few TGTGCCAGTAGTCCTACAGGGAAGGTATTCTATGGCTACACCTTC CASSPTGKVFYGYTF
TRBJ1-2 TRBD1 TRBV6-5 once TGTGCCAGCGGTTGGTGGGACAGCCTTTATGGCTACACCTTC CASGWWDSLYGYTF
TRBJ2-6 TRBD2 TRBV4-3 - TGCGCCAGCAGCCCTAGCGGGGAGGACTCTGGGGCCAACGTCCTGACTTTC CASSPSGEDSGANVLTF
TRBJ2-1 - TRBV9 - TGTGCCAGCAGCCCCTACTGGGGGTCGGGGAATGAGCAGTTCTTC CASSPYWGSGNEQFF
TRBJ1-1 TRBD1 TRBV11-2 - TGTGCCAGCAGTCCCAACCCCACAGGGGTAGCTTTCTTT CASSPNPTGVAFF
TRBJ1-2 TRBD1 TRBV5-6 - TGTGCCAGCAGCCTCCTAGGGACAGTCTCCTATGGCTACACCTTC CASSLLGTVSYGYTF
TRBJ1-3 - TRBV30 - TGTGCCTGGAATTCCGGGGGTTCTGGAAACACCATATATTTT CAWNSGGSGNTIYF
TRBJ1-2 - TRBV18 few TGTGCCAGCTCACCACCGTCGGGGCGCCCCTATGGCTACACCTTC CASSPPSGRPYGYTF
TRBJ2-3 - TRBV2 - TGTGCCAGCAGTGTATCCAGGAACACAGATACGCAGTATTTT CASSVSRNTDTQYF